Below, 4 T cell receptor beta chains from the same sample are listed, as sequenced in a study of blood T cell repertoires in COVID-19. Here immunoSEQ multiplex PCR was the method, and the copy in TCRdb shows in-frame clones only, minus some. The data show over 300,000 clones, just over 85% seen once. Sequencing was done on a sample of PBMCs or T cells enriched from blood (not recorded which). The origin of the receptors is a woman aged 18-29 years who had recovered from COVID-19.

Comments on this clone: The same CDR3 can be traced to other DNA sequences in this sample. The chain's CDR3 is CASSPGTSGYNEQFF. The CDR3 nucleotides are TGTGCCAGCAGTCCCGGGACTAGCGGTTACAATGAGCAGTTCTTC. This sequence joins TRBV27 and TRBJ2-1, with TRBD2 matching over 11 bases. The CDR3 loop spans 15 amino acids. The trim removed 5 bases at V and 4 bases at J, leaving 4 bases unmatched. Germline-derived CDR1 and CDR2 are MNHEY and SMNVEV (reference sequence).

The chain employs TRBV27 and TRBJ2-7, with a weak D call TRBD1 (5 bases). Germline CDR1 reads MNHEY; CDR2 reads SMNVEV (reference sequence). With 4 bases removed from V and 2 bases from J, the gap between germline ends came to 9 bases. The CDR3 consists of 13 residues. The CDR3 protein is CASSSDSPYEQYF. CDR3 DNA: TGTGCCAGCAGTTCCGACAGTCCCTACGAGCAGTACTTC.

This chain uses TRBV2 with TRBJ1-6; the match to TRBD1 covers 9 bases. The germline V gene encodes CDR1 SNHLY and CDR2 FYNNEI. Trimming took 8 bases from V and 7 from J; bases not matched to a gene: 12. This CDR3 comprises 16 residues. CDR3 DNA: TGTGCCAGCGGCCAAGAGAGAGGACAGGGGAATTCACCCCTCCACTTT. Its translation is CASGQERGQGNSPLHF.

The gene calls are TRBV28 and TRBJ1-2, with no clear D. The V end was cut by 8 bases, the J end by 4 bases, with 11 bases between. Germline V gene sequence: CDR1 MDHEN, CDR2 SYDVKM. There are 12 residues in the CDR3. The CDR3 is CASFITGYGYTF. CDR3 bases: TGTGCCAGCTTTATCACGGGCTATGGCTACACCTTC.